This T cell receptor beta chain originates from a study of T cells in Graves' hyperthyroidism and ophthalmopathy. Exclusion of a patient resulted from uncontrolled infection, other autoimmune disease, pregnancy or lactation. This CDR3 is built from 18 residues. The trim removed 4 bases at V and 1 base at J, leaving 14 bases unmatched. Germline values: CDR1 MNHEY, CDR2 SMNVEV (reference sequence). In its sample, this clonotype was seen many times. The TCR beta CDR3 regions underwent amplification using RNA transcripts as the source. Initially, a first-round RT-PCR of the TCR CDR3 employed the HTBI primer set. TCRdb passed the multiplex PCR reads through MiXCR, listing each CDR3 protein once. Of roughly 380,000 distinct CDR3 sequences listed, about a sixth were seen once; the top ten hold roughly 15%.

Sequencing was done on a sample of blood. The chain joins TRBV27 to TRBJ2-5; 8 positions match TRBD2. This receptor was obtained from a woman between 35 and 50 years old with Graves' ophthalmopathy. The DNA of the CDR3 is TGTGCCAGCAGTTCGAACCCGGGTGGCGGGGGGCCCCAAGAGACCCAGTACTTC. Its translation is CASSSNPGGGGPQETQYF.